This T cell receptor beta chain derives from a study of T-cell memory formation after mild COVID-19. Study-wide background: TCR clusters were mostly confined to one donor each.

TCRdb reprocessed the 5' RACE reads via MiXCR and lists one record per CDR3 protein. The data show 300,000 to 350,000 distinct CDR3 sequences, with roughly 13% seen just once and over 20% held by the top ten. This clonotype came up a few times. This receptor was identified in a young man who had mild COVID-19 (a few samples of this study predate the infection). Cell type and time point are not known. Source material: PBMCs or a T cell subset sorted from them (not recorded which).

CDR3 coding DNA: TGTGCCAGCAGTGAAGCGCTAGGGTCAGATACGCAGTATTTT. This sequence encodes CASSEALGSDTQYF. This rearrangement joins TRBV2 to TRBJ2-3, with D hard to call. V gave up 0 bases and J gave up 4 bases, with 8 bases separating them. The CDR3 is 14 amino acids. Germline V gene lookup returns CDR1 SNHLY and CDR2 FYNNEI.